One sample yielded the 26 T cell receptor beta chains listed below, sequenced in a study of blood T cell repertoires in COVID-19. TCRdb keeps only in-frame clones here, not all; method: immunoSEQ multiplex PCR. This repertoire shows almost 400,000 clones, roughly 91% found once; its top ten account for about 1.7%. Sequencing was performed on PBMCs or T cells enriched from blood (not recorded which). These receptors all come from a woman aged 30 to 39 who had recovered from COVID-19.

In its sample, this clone was seen a few times. V is TRBV28 and J is TRBJ1-6; D gene ambiguous. CDR3 size: 12 residues. V was clipped by 2 bases and J by 9 bases, with 5 bases between them. The germline CDR1 and CDR2 sequences are MDHEN and SYDVKM. CDR3 loop: CASSLVGSPLHF. The CDR3 DNA reads TGTGCCAGCAGTTTAGTCGGTTCACCCCTCCACTTT.

This clone has only one observation. CDR3 sequence reads: CASSQDPGVVYNEQFF. The CDR3 DNA sequence: TGCGCCAGCAGCCAAGACCCGGGAGTCGTCTACAATGAGCAGTTCTTC. The chain links TRBV4-1 to TRBJ2-1, with TRBD2 as a possible D gene (6 bases). CDR3 length: 16 amino acids. V was shortened by 0 bases and J by 3 bases, with 12 bases between the two germline ends. The germline V gene has CDR1 MGHRA and CDR2 YSYEKL.

A single count supports this clone. The V and J genes are TRBV13 and TRBJ1-4, with 12 positions matching TRBD1. Germline V gene lookup returns CDR1 PRHDT and CDR2 FYEKMQ (reference sequence). This CDR3 is built from 17 residues. V gave up 6 bases and J gave up 9 bases; unmatched junction bases: 14. The CDR3 region is CASSPRPGTGGAKKLFF. The CDR3 bases are TGTGCCAGCAGTCCCAGACCCGGGACAGGGGGCGCGAAAAAACTGTTTTTT.

This chain connects TRBV30 to TRBJ1-6; the match to TRBD1 covers 7 bases. Germline CDR1 is GTSNPN and CDR2 is SVGIG (reference sequence). The ends lost 0 bases at V and 9 bases at J; junction bases unmatched: 8. This CDR3 contains 15 residues. The CDR3 reads CAWSVSNRGGSPLHF. In DNA form, the CDR3 reads TGTGCCTGGAGTGTAAGTAACAGGGGTGGTTCACCCCTCCACTTT.

The chain is built from TRBV5-4 and TRBJ2-7; 9 bases agree with TRBD2. V lost 4 bases to trimming and J lost 0 bases; unmatched junction nucleotides: 8. CDR1 and CDR2 (germline): SGHNT, YYREEE (reference sequence). This CDR3 spans 16 amino acids. CDR3 loop: CASSPSGTSISYEQYF. The CDR3, as DNA: TGTGCCAGCAGCCCCTCCGGGACTAGCATCTCCTACGAGCAGTACTTC.

CDR3 residues: CASRADRGYSNQPQHF. The CDR3 DNA reads as TGTGCCAGCAGAGCGGACAGGGGGTATAGCAATCAGCCCCAGCATTTT. The chain employs TRBV2 and TRBJ1-5, with 10 bases that match TRBD1. With V trimmed by 6 bases and J by 0 bases, 5 bases remained unmatched. The CDR3 is 16 residues long. The germline V gene has CDR1 SNHLY and CDR2 FYNNEI.

There are a few counts of this clone. The chain is built from TRBV19 and TRBJ2-2; no reliable D call. The CDR3 is made up of 15 amino acids. Germline-derived CDR1 and CDR2 are LNHDA and SQIVND (reference sequence). Trimming removed 3 bases from V and 2 bases from J, with 10 bases in between. CDR3 nucleotide sequence: TGTGCCAGTAGTATTTTCGGCGGAAACACCGGGGAGCTGTTTTTT. It encodes CASSIFGGNTGELFF.

V gene TRBV4-1 combines with J gene TRBJ2-5; 10 bases are shared with TRBD1. The CDR3 runs 15 residues. Germline CDR1 MGHRA, CDR2 YSYEKL. The V gene end was trimmed by 6 bases and the J gene end by 4 bases; junction bases not matched to a gene: 8. CDR3 sequence (DNA): TGCGCCAGCAGTACACCTGGACAGGGGGGAGAGACCCAGTACTTC. Protein sequence: CASSTPGQGGETQYF.

V is TRBV6-5 and J is TRBJ1-3; no reliable D call. The CDR3 runs to 14 residues. The V gene's germline CDR1 is MNHEY and CDR2 SVGAGI. V was clipped by 6 bases and J by 0 bases, with 9 bases between them. CDR3 in amino acids: CASRVFSSGNTIYF. In DNA, the CDR3 is TGTGCCAGCAGAGTGTTTAGCTCTGGAAACACCATATATTTT.

The chain has TRBV28 and TRBJ1-4, with D perhaps matching TRBD1 (5 bases). The germline V gene encodes CDR1 MDHEN and CDR2 SYDVKM. The CDR3 is 13 amino acids. The V end lost 8 bases, the J end lost 6 bases, and 13 bases lay between the germline ends. CDR3 region: CASGGDLDEKLFF. As DNA, the CDR3 is TGTGCCAGCGGGGGGGACCTGGATGAAAAACTGTTTTTT.

The J gene is TRBJ2-1, the V gene TRBV12-3 or TRBV12-4, with D possibly being TRBD2 (6 bases). The CDR3 runs to 13 residues. With 7 bases removed from V and 8 bases from J, the gap between germline ends came to 15 bases. The CDR3 reads CASNRGGIDEQFF. CDR3 bases: TGTGCCAGCAATCGAGGAGGGATCGATGAGCAGTTCTTC.

This clone was seen only once. The V and J genes are TRBV5-1 and TRBJ2-7, with 7 bases lining up with TRBD1. The trim removed 5 bases at V and 6 bases at J, leaving 5 bases unmatched. Germline V CDR1 and CDR2: SGHRS, YFSETQ. This CDR3 spans 12 amino acids. CDR3 in amino acids: CASRQGKGEQYF. CDR3 nucleotides: TGCGCCAGCAGACAGGGGAAAGGCGAGCAGTACTTC. Based on the CDR3 plus reference TRBV5-1 and TRBJ2-7, the full variable domain is KAGVTQTPRYLIKTRGQQVTLSCSPISGHRSVSWYQQTPGQGLQFLFEYFSETQRNKGNFPGRFSGRQFSNSRSEMNVSTLELGDSALYLCASRQGKGEQYFGPGTRLTVT.

For this clone: Other nucleotide sequences from this sample produce the same CDR3. The chain employs TRBV6-5 and TRBJ1-2; 9 bases line up with TRBD1. The germline CDR1 and CDR2 sequences are MNHEY and SVGAGI. The CDR3 has 12 amino acids. J gave up 8 bases and V 2 bases, and 0 bases lay outside the gene matches. CDR3 coding DNA: TGTGCCAGCAGTTACACAGGGGGCGGCTACACCTTC. Its translation is CASSYTGGGYTF.

J is TRBJ2-3 and V is TRBV11-2, with TRBD2 identical over 8 bases. The CDR3 runs to 16 residues. J was trimmed by 2 bases and V by 2 bases; bases with no gene match: 6. Germline V gene lookup returns CDR1 SGHAT and CDR2 FQNNGV. The CDR3 is CASSLFSGGPTDTQYF. As DNA, the CDR3 is TGTGCCAGCAGCTTATTTTCGGGAGGGCCCACAGATACGCAGTATTTT.

This clone is a singleton in its sample. This chain uses TRBV4-1 with TRBJ2-7; no definite D call. Germline V gives CDR1 MGHRA, CDR2 YSYEKL. The CDR3 loop spans 14 amino acids. Trimming removed 2 bases from V and 3 bases from J, with 11 bases in between. This CDR3 reads CASSQSSTVYEQYF. CDR3 bases: TGCGCCAGCAGCCAATCTTCGACTGTCTACGAGCAGTACTTC.

The genes are TRBV19 and TRBJ1-1, with a weak D call TRBD1 (6 bases). Trimming left V 6 bases short and J 0 bases short, with 20 bases between. The CDR3 is 17 residues long. Germline CDR1 and CDR2: LNHDA and SQIVND (reference sequence). The CDR3 nucleotides read TGTGCCAGTAGCACCATGGACAGCCCGAGCATGAACACTGAAGCTTTCTTT. It encodes CASSTMDSPSMNTEAFF.

The chain recombines TRBV2 with TRBJ1-2; a possible D gene is TRBD1 (6 bases). The CDR3 runs 14 residues. The V end was cut by 6 bases, the J end by 4 bases, with 15 bases between. CDR1 is SNHLY and CDR2 is FYNNEI in the germline V gene. Here the CDR3 reads CASSVLTGLYGYTF. CDR3 nucleotides: TGTGCCAGCAGCGTCTTGACAGGCCTCTATGGCTACACCTTC.

J is TRBJ1-1 and V is TRBV18, with TRBD1 matching over 9 bases. This CDR3 has 15 residues. The germline V gene has CDR1 KGHSH and CDR2 LQKENI. V dropped 6 bases and J dropped 1; count of bases not matched to a gene: 6. The CDR3 is CASSRGQGTNTEAFF. The CDR3 nucleotides are TGTGCCAGCTCTCGGGGACAGGGAACGAACACTGAAGCTTTCTTT.

The sample holds one count of this clone. The rearrangement uses TRBV30 and TRBJ2-7, with 7 positions matching TRBD1. Germline loops: CDR1 GTSNPN, CDR2 SVGIG (reference sequence). With V trimmed by 6 bases and J by 2 bases, 7 bases remained unmatched. CDR3 length: 13 amino acids. Written as DNA, the CDR3 is TGTGCCTGTAACACAGGGGTGGCCTACGAGCAGTACTTC. Amino acids: CACNTGVAYEQYF.

This sequence joins TRBV6-1 and TRBJ1-5; no clear D gene. Trimming left V 2 bases short and J 9 bases short, with 20 bases between. Looked up from germline, CDR1 is MNHNS and CDR2 is SASEGT. The CDR3 spans 16 residues. The CDR3 DNA reads TGTGCCAGCAGTGAAAAAGACCAATCTAGGCTCAGGCCCCAGCATTTT. Amino acids: CASSEKDQSRLRPQHF.

This clone was counted between two and nine times. The same CDR3 can be traced to other DNA sequences in this sample. The rearrangement uses TRBV7-2 and TRBJ2-7, with D possibly being TRBD1 (6 bases). The CDR3 contains 12 residues. Germline values: CDR1 SGHTA, CDR2 FQGNSA. The ends were cut back, 6 bases at V and 2 bases at J, with 8 bases in the middle. CDR3 bases: TGTGCCAGCAGTAGACAGGCCTACGAGCAGTACTTC. Translating gives CASSRQAYEQYF.

The chain uses TRBV13 and TRBJ2-5; D is perhaps TRBD1 (5 bases). This CDR3 has 14 residues. CDR1 and CDR2 from the germline V gene are PRHDT and FYEKMQ (reference sequence). V lost 5 bases to trimming and J lost 5 bases, with 15 bases between them. The CDR3 here is CASSPRGKGETQYF. The CDR3 nucleotides read TGTGCCAGCAGCCCTAGGGGAAAAGGGGAGACCCAGTACTTC.

V gene TRBV7-2 combines with J gene TRBJ2-2, with D possibly TRBD2 on 6 matching bases. The CDR3 contains 16 residues. V was clipped by 5 bases and J by 7 bases, with 20 bases between them. CDR1 and CDR2 (germline): SGHTA, FQGNSA. CDR3 sequence: CASSPQAAPGDGELFF. The CDR3 coding sequence is TGTGCCAGCAGCCCACAGGCGGCCCCGGGGGACGGGGAGCTGTTTTTT.

A single count supports this clone. This chain connects TRBV11-2 to TRBJ2-7; possible D gene TRBD2, 5 bases. CDR1 and CDR2 from the germline V gene are SGHAT and FQNNGV. The CDR3 loop spans 15 amino acids. V was trimmed by 5 bases and J by 2 bases, leaving 16 bases between them. The CDR3 DNA sequence: TGTGCCAGCAGCAGAGGGCCTCATGTCACCTACGAGCAGTACTTC. Its translation is CASSRGPHVTYEQYF.

V gene TRBV12-5 combines with J gene TRBJ1-1, with D unclear. CDR1 LGHNT and CDR2 FRNRAP come from the germline V gene. V gave up 8 bases and J gave up 7 bases, with 14 bases separating them. This CDR3 has 12 residues. DNA for the CDR3: TGTGCTAGTAGCCACAGTCTTGGTGAAGCTTTCTTT. Translated, it gives CASSHSLGEAFF.

This chain joins TRBV2 and TRBJ1-4; D is unresolved. V gave up 4 bases and J gave up 0 bases, with 6 bases separating them. CDR3 length: 14 amino acids. From germline, CDR1 is SNHLY and CDR2 FYNNEI. This CDR3 reads CASSVVSTNEKLFF. The CDR3 DNA reads TGTGCCAGCAGTGTTGTCTCAACTAATGAAAAACTGTTTTTT. The full variable domain, its missing parts supplied by reference TRBV2 and TRBJ1-4, is EPEVTQTPSHQVTQMGQEVILRCVPISNHLYFYWYRQILGQKVEFLVSFYNNEISEKSEIFDDQFSVERPDGSNFTLKIRSTKLEDSAMYFCASSVVSTNEKLFFGSGTQLSVL.